This TCR beta chain was sequenced during a study of post-analysis software for immune sequencing data (dated by TCRdb to 2013 to 2016). Context from the whole study: The recorded disease courses included relapsing-remitting, secondary progressive and progressive-relapsing multiple sclerosis, and some patients had no subtype annotation. The patient repertoires were compared against approximately ten previously published healthy control repertoires obtained from donors aged about 6 to 27 years. A subset of samples was prepared in parallel using single-end sample barcoding, then pooled and co-amplified after Illumina adapter ligation.

The method was PCR. TCRdb lists the instrument as Illumina HiSeq 2500. Unique molecular identifiers were incorporated into TCR beta cDNA libraries to reduce PCR and sequencing biases. Every 1 to 10 million input T cells yielded roughly 0.5 million cDNA molecules, meaning each molecule approximated one T cell. The patient libraries were prepared and sequenced with the same protocol used for the earlier healthy control dataset. Within a given batch, samples were prepared together, multiplexed and sequenced on the same HiSeq lane. As for the original processing: Raw barcoded reads were processed with MIGEC, discarding single-read molecular identifier groups before consensus assembly and CDR3 extraction. VDJtools was used for post-analysis of the clonotype tables, and diversity was normalized by down-sampling every dataset to the size of the smallest sample. To correct batch-related cross-sample contamination, repertoire overlap clustering matched CDR3 amino acid sequences but not nucleotide sequences. The public reads were quality trimmed at Q25 with fastp and then assembled into clones with MiXCR by TCRdb, keeping productive beta chains. Rows with a matching CDR3 protein are joined into one entry that keeps the most common DNA and genes. V and J calls and clone size were set by TCRdb, not the authors. The sample records hundreds of thousands of distinct CDR3 sequences, under 55% of which are singletons. About 12% of the sample goes to the ten largest clones.

In the case of this clonotype: Its antigen remains unidentified. Base quality data are lacking; no much larger clone is found one base away.

What the authors observed across the whole study: The control group was slightly older than the multiple sclerosis patient group. Multiple sclerosis patients had significantly lower normalized Chao1 diversity than controls, a result that suggests substantial peripheral T-cell clonal expansion. Direct clustering with F measure revealed strong co-clustering of samples prepared in the same batch, which led to a batch-effect correction. Patients showed significantly higher frequencies than controls for a handful of TRBV segments, among them TRBV5-6, TRBV5-1 and TRBV20-1.

The germline V gene gives CDR1 as SGHRS and CDR2 as YFSETQ. The V end loses 0 bases and the J end loses 4 bases, and a stretch of 11 bases separates them. There are 14 amino acids in the CDR3, from cysteine to phenylalanine inclusive. Only the CDR3 region is kept as DNA, spanning 42 bases read in frame from base 1. To demonstrate the VDJtools post-analysis software, TCR beta repertoires were profiled from the peripheral blood of about 13 young patients with multiple sclerosis. The multiple sclerosis patients were children and adolescents ranging in age from roughly 6 to 16 years. Sequences were obtained from blood. The TCR comes from a girl aged 10-17 years with multiple sclerosis. The rearranged chain carries TRBV5-1 and TRBJ2-7, with the D gene not confidently named. The CDR3 region: CASSLELGQYEQYF. The base sequence is TGCGCCAGCAGCTTGGAGTTAGGGCAGTACGAGCAGTACTTC.